Below are 18 T cell receptor beta chains sequenced from a single sample in a study of T cell repertoires in cytomegalovirus infection. TCRdb reprocessed the reads via MiXCR and lists one record per CDR3 protein. The data show about 330,000 distinct CDR3 sequences, just under 35% seen once. The antigens of these receptors remain unknown. Sequenced material: cultured PBMCs, taken from culture after CMV antigen stimulation. Every receptor here comes from a human donor in good health (CMV status not recorded). Some clones in this sample may be carry-over from other donors' samples.

In its sample, this clonotype was seen once. The chain is built from TRBV7-4 and TRBJ2-7; 9 nucleotides line up with TRBD1. J was trimmed by 2 bases and V by 1 base; bases with no gene match: 3. Germline CDR1 and CDR2: SGHVT and SQSDAQ. This CDR3 comprises 15 residues. In DNA form, the CDR3 reads TGTGCCAGCAGCTTAGGGACAGGGGCGGCCTACGAGCAGTACTTC. It yields the protein CASSLGTGAAYEQYF.

The J gene is TRBJ2-3, the V gene TRBV7-2; D not resolved. CDR3 size: 14 residues. CDR1 SGHTA and CDR2 FQGNSA come from the germline V gene. V was clipped by 5 bases and J by 7 bases, with 16 bases between them. CDR3 DNA: TGTGCCAGCAGCCTCCAGGCGGACGGCTATACGCAGTATTTT. It is translated as CASSLQADGYTQYF.

This chain uses TRBV6-2 or TRBV6-3 with TRBJ1-1; weak D call: TRBD1 (5 bases). Germline-derived CDR1 and CDR2 are MNHEY and SVGEGT. V lost 5 bases and J 4 bases, leaving 23 bases between the germline ends. The CDR3 extends over 17 amino acids. This CDR3 reads CASSPRQGKTLSTEAFF. The CDR3 DNA is TGTGCCAGCAGTCCCCGCCAGGGAAAGACATTGAGCACTGAAGCTTTCTTT.

This clonotype was seen at least ten times. The rearrangement uses TRBV7-9 and TRBJ1-6, with TRBD1 identical over 7 bases. The germline V gene has CDR1 SEHNR and CDR2 FQNEAQ (reference sequence). The V gene end was trimmed by 5 bases and the J gene end by 7 bases; junction bases not matched to a gene: 5. The CDR3 is made up of 14 amino acids. This chain's CDR3 is CASSAGTANSPLHF. The CDR3 region has the DNA TGTGCCAGCAGCGCCGGGACAGCCAATTCACCCCTCCACTTT.

The chain combines TRBV7-8 with TRBJ1-2, with 7 bases aligning to TRBD1. J lost 4 bases, V lost 3 bases, and 5 bases had no gene match. Looked up from germline, CDR1 is SGHVS and CDR2 is FQNEAQ. The CDR3 has 14 amino acids. The CDR3: CASSFDRVGYGYTF. The DNA for the CDR3 is TGTGCCAGCAGCTTCGACAGGGTTGGCTATGGCTACACCTTC.

This CDR3 reads CSASAQEADTQYF. The CDR3 DNA reads TGCAGTGCTAGTGCCCAGGAGGCAGATACGCAGTATTTT. The rearrangement uses TRBV20-1 and TRBJ2-3; TRBD2 is a possible D gene (5 bases). The CDR3 runs to 13 residues. The V gene's germline CDR1 is DFQATT and CDR2 SNEGSKA (reference sequence). Trimming removed 3 bases at V and 4 bases at J, with 11 bases between.

This clonotype showed up just a few times. This chain uses TRBV6-2 or TRBV6-3 with TRBJ2-1; 7 bases map to TRBD2. V gave up 7 bases and J gave up 3 bases; unmatched junction bases: 6. Germline CDR1 MNHEY, CDR2 SVGEGT. The CDR3 has 14 amino acids. CDR3 in amino acids: CASTRAGFYNEQFF. The CDR3 DNA reads as TGTGCCAGCACCCGAGCGGGGTTCTACAATGAGCAGTTCTTC.

The rearrangement uses TRBV7-2 and TRBJ1-6, with 8 bases aligning to TRBD1. The CDR3 has 16 residues. The V and J ends lost 3 bases and 9 bases, in that order; junction bases with no gene match: 10. The germline V gene has CDR1 SGHTA and CDR2 FQGNSA. This chain's CDR3 is CASSLSGQGFGSPLHF. CDR3 sequence (DNA): TGTGCCAGCAGCTTGTCCGGACAGGGATTTGGTTCACCCCTCCACTTT.

V gene TRBV9 combines with J gene TRBJ2-6, with D maybe TRBD1 (5 bases). CDR1 is SGDLS, CDR2 YYNGEE, per germline. Deletions cut 4 bases from V and 0 bases from J, with 17 bases between. CDR3 length: 18 amino acids. CDR3 loop: CASSNRKGALSGANVLTF. As DNA, the CDR3 is TGTGCCAGCAGCAACCGGAAAGGGGCCCTCTCTGGGGCCAACGTCCTGACTTTC. Full variable domain (rest looked up from reference TRBV9 and TRBJ2-6): DSGVTQTPKHLITATGQRVTLRCSPRSGDLSVYWYQQSLDQGLQFLIQYYNGEERAKGNILERFSAQQFPDLHSELNLSSLELGDSALYFCASSNRKGALSGANVLTFGAGSRLTVL.

This clonotype was seen only a few times. The rearrangement joins TRBV7-6 to TRBJ2-1; 7 bases agree with TRBD1. V shed 5 bases and J 6 bases; nucleotides not matched to a gene: 16. CDR1 and CDR2 from the germline V gene are SGHVS and FNYEAQ. The CDR3 sequence is 17 residues long. Here the CDR3 DNA reads TGTGCCAGCAGCGCCGCCTTCCCGAAAAGGGGGCGCAATGAGCAGTTCTTC. It is translated as CASSAAFPKRGRNEQFF.

This clonotype came up a few times. This chain links TRBV7-9 with TRBJ1-2, with D perhaps matching TRBD1 (6 bases). V was trimmed by 1 base and J by 6 bases, leaving 15 bases between them. This CDR3 contains 15 residues. Germline CDR1 and CDR2: SEHNR and FQNEAQ (reference sequence). The CDR3 DNA sequence: TGTGCCAGCAGCTTAGAGGGGGGGCTGTTTGATGGCTACACCTTC. This sequence encodes CASSLEGGLFDGYTF.

The table lists this clonotype with a few counts. This chain uses TRBV19 with TRBJ2-7, with D unclear. V was shortened by 10 bases and J by 0 bases, with 13 bases between the two germline ends. CDR1 and CDR2 (germline): LNHDA, SQIVND (reference sequence). There are 13 residues in the CDR3. In nucleotides, the CDR3 is TGTGCCACCCGCCCGGCAAACTCCTACGAGCAGTACTTC. Residues: CATRPANSYEQYF.

The chain carries TRBV20-1 and TRBJ2-5; D remains ambiguous. The CDR3 loop spans 10 amino acids. Trimming took off 7 bases at V and 3 bases at J, with 6 bases between the two ends. The V gene's germline CDR1 is DFQATT and CDR2 SNEGSKA (reference sequence). CDR3 DNA sequence: TGCAGTGTTAGGGAAGAGACCCAGTACTTC. This codes for CSVREETQYF.

This clonotype came up a few times. The chain carries TRBV7-2 and TRBJ1-3; possibly TRBD1 for D (6 bases). Trimming left V 4 bases short and J 14 bases short, with 18 bases between. CDR1 is SGHTA and CDR2 is FQGNSA in the germline V gene. The CDR3 extends over 13 amino acids. CDR3 sequence: CASSSKTGDPLYF. CDR3 coding DNA: TGTGCCAGCAGCTCAAAGACAGGCGATCCCCTATATTTT.

This clonotype was observed at least ten times. The chain recombines TRBV7-2 with TRBJ2-2; D unresolved. There are 14 residues in the CDR3. The ends were cut back, 6 bases at V and 1 base at J, with 9 bases in the middle. In germline, CDR1 is SGHTA, CDR2 FQGNSA. CDR3 sequence reads: CASSFNGNTGELFF. CDR3 DNA sequence: TGTGCCAGCAGTTTTAATGGGAACACCGGGGAGCTGTTTTTT.

This clonotype turned up a few times. This chain joins TRBV6-2 or TRBV6-3 and TRBJ1-5; D is perhaps TRBD1 (5 bases). V was pared by 2 bases and J by 4 bases, with 24 bases between. The CDR3 covers 19 residues. Germline loops: CDR1 MNHEY, CDR2 SVGEGT. Here the CDR3 DNA reads TGTGCCAGCAGTTACCTTACTGGGCAGGGCCGAATTAAAAATCAGCCCCAGCATTTT. Translating it yields CASSYLTGQGRIKNQPQHF.

In its sample, this clonotype was seen a few times. The rearrangement joins TRBV7-2 to TRBJ1-2, with a weak D call TRBD1 (5 bases). The V gene lost 0 bases and the J gene lost 11 bases, with 10 bases spanning the gap. Germline assignment: CDR1 SGHTA and CDR2 FQGNSA. This CDR3 comprises 12 residues. The CDR3: CASSLAGEAYTF. The CDR3 bases are TGTGCCAGCAGCTTAGCGGGGGAGGCGTACACCTTC.

This clonotype appeared a few times. The rearrangement links TRBV5-4 to TRBJ2-5; the D call may be TRBD1 or TRBD2 (5 bases each). Trimming took off 3 bases at V and 3 bases at J, with 9 bases between the two ends. Germline V CDR1 and CDR2: SGHNT, YYREEE (reference sequence). The CDR3 is made up of 13 amino acids. CDR3 sequence (DNA): TGTGCCAGCAGCTCCGGGACGGAAGAGACCCAGTACTTC. Encoded protein: CASSSGTEETQYF.